These 9 T cell receptor beta chains came from one sample sequenced in a study of a mutant IDH1 vaccine in newly diagnosed glioma. Some clones are missing from TCRdb's copy, which holds only in-frame ones; the method was immunoSEQ multiplex PCR. The profile covers around 24,000 clones, with roughly nine tenths appearing a single time and 9.2% taken by the ten largest. Time point here: baseline, week 1 (first vaccination visit). Treatment indicated: pre-vaccination baseline after standard-of-care therapy. The material sequenced was PBMCs, taken from a glioma patient treated with radiotherapy, temozolomide or both. Receptors originate from a man aged 25-45 years with glioma.

By share of the sample, this clone is medium-sized. V is TRBV5-1 and J is TRBJ1-5; D possibly corresponds to TRBD1 (5 bases). Trimming left V 3 bases short and J 0 bases short, with 13 bases between. The CDR3 is made up of 16 amino acids. Looked up from germline, CDR1 is SGHRS and CDR2 is YFSETQ. The CDR3 nucleotides are TGCGCCAGCAGCTCCGGACACGGAGATAGCAATCAGCCCCAGCATTTT. It codes for CASSSGHGDSNQPQHF.

V gene TRBV5-4 combines with J gene TRBJ2-1, with D maybe TRBD1 (5 bases). Germline V gene data show CDR1 as SGHNT and CDR2 as YYREEE (reference sequence). V was shortened by 2 bases and J by 7 bases, with 10 bases between the two germline ends. This CDR3 spans 13 amino acids. The CDR3 DNA sequence: TGTGCCAGCAGCTTAAGCAGGGTGAATGAGCAGTTCTTC. Translation: CASSLSRVNEQFF.

The V gene is TRBV6-1, the J gene TRBJ2-5; D is possibly TRBD1 (6 bases). The length of the CDR3 is 14 residues. Trimming pared 6 bases from V and 4 bases from J, leaving 15 bases between. Germline CDR1 and CDR2: MNHNS and SASEGT. In nucleotides, the CDR3 is TGTGCCAGCAGCCCGACAGGATGGTCAGAGACCCAGTACTTC. It translates to CASSPTGWSETQYF.

The rearrangement joins TRBV4-1 to TRBJ1-5, with D unclear. Trimming pared 1 base from V and 1 base from J, leaving 8 bases between. CDR1 MGHRA and CDR2 YSYEKL come from the germline V gene. The CDR3 consists of 15 residues. The CDR3 loop reads CASSQAQNSNQPQHF. DNA for the CDR3: TGCGCCAGCAGCCAAGCTCAGAACAGCAATCAGCCCCAGCATTTT.

The rearrangement links TRBV5-5 to TRBJ1-5, with D possibly matching TRBD1 (5 bases). The length of the CDR3 is 14 residues. Trimming shortened V by 0 bases and J by 5 bases, and 9 bases separated the two germline ends. From germline, CDR1 is SGHKS and CDR2 YYEKEE (reference sequence). CDR3 in DNA: TGTGCCAGCAGCTTGGCCCAGGGAGATCAGCCCCAGCATTTT. Its translation: CASSLAQGDQPQHF.

The genes are TRBV5-1 and TRBJ2-1; TRBD2 matches 10 bases. CDR1 and CDR2 from the germline V gene are SGHRS and YFSETQ. The CDR3 is 16 amino acids. V lost 4 bases, J lost 9 bases, and 13 bases stayed unmatched. CDR3 sequence (DNA): TGCGCCAGCAGCCCTCGCACTCTAGCGGGAGAAGGTGAGCAGTTCTTC. It encodes CASSPRTLAGEGEQFF.

This clone was found once. The chain employs TRBV7-9 and TRBJ1-1; D is perhaps TRBD1 (5 bases). Trimming cost V 2 bases and J 0 bases, with 10 bases left between them. Looked up from germline, CDR1 is SEHNR and CDR2 is FQNEAQ (reference sequence). This CDR3 contains 15 residues. The CDR3: CASSLLGLLNTEAFF. CDR3 coding DNA: TGTGCCAGCAGCTTATTGGGACTCCTGAACACTGAAGCTTTCTTT.

V usage is TRBV18 and J usage is TRBJ1-5; D remains unclear. Trimming stripped 6 bases from V and 2 bases from J, with 17 bases between. This CDR3 contains 16 residues. Germline loops: CDR1 KGHSH, CDR2 LQKENI. Here the CDR3 DNA reads TGTGCCAGCTCCTTTAGAGGTGGGCTGGGCAATCAGCCCCAGCATTTT. Translated: CASSFRGGLGNQPQHF. Based on the CDR3 plus reference TRBV18 and TRBJ1-5, the full variable domain is NAGVMQNPRHLVRRRGQEARLRCSPMKGHSHVYWYRQLPEEGLKFMVYLQKENIIDESGMPKERFSAEFPKEGPSILRIQQVVRGDSAAYFCASSFRGGLGNQPQHFGDGTRLSIL.

This clone appeared once. This sequence joins TRBV5-1 and TRBJ2-5; tentative D call: TRBD1 (6 bases). With 4 bases removed from V and 5 bases from J, the gap between germline ends came to 21 bases. The length of the CDR3 is 16 residues. In germline, CDR1 is SGHRS, CDR2 YFSETQ. CDR3 protein: CASSVVGIRGGETQYF. The CDR3 DNA follows: TGCGCCAGCAGCGTCGTGGGTATCAGGGGTGGGGAGACCCAGTACTTC.